The T cell receptor (beta chain) under discussion was sequenced for a study of tissue T cells after allogeneic stem cell transplantation. Assay used: immunoSEQ multiplex PCR; TCRdb lists only in-frame clones, some missing. Of approximately 2,700 clones in the sample, about 59% are singletons; the top ten hold approximately 22%. Adult allogeneic hematopoietic cell transplant recipients with steroid-refractory graft-versus-host disease were prospectively enrolled for research autopsy. This specimen was duodenal tissue, taken at autopsy. These receptors were obtained from an older male patient with steroid-refractory graft-versus-host disease after an allogeneic stem cell transplant. Some T cells may be transferred from the graft donor.

This clone showed up just a few times. The chain couples TRBV3-1 (or the pseudogene TRBV3-2) to TRBJ1-4, with 8 nucleotides matching TRBD1. The length of the CDR3 is 16 residues. CDR1 LGHDT and CDR2 YNNKEL come from the germline V gene (reference sequence). Trimming at V came to 1 base and at J to 5 bases, leaving 6 bases not matched to a gene. CDR3 residues: CASSQGQGALNEKLFF. For the CDR3, the DNA is TGTGCCAGCAGCCAAGGCCAGGGGGCCTTGAATGAAAAACTGTTTTTT.